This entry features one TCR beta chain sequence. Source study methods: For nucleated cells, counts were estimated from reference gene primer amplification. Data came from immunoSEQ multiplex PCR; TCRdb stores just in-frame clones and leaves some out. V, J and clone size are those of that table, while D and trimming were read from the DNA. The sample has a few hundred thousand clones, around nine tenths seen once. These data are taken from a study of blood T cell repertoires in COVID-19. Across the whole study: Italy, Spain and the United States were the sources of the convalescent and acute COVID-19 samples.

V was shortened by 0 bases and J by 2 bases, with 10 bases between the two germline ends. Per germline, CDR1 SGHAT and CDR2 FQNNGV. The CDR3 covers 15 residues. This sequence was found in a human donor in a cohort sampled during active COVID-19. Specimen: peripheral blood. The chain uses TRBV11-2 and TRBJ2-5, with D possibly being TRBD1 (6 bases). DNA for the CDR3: TGTGCCAGCAGCTTAGAGTACAGGGAACAAGAGACCCAGTACTTC. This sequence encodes CASSLEYREQETQYF.